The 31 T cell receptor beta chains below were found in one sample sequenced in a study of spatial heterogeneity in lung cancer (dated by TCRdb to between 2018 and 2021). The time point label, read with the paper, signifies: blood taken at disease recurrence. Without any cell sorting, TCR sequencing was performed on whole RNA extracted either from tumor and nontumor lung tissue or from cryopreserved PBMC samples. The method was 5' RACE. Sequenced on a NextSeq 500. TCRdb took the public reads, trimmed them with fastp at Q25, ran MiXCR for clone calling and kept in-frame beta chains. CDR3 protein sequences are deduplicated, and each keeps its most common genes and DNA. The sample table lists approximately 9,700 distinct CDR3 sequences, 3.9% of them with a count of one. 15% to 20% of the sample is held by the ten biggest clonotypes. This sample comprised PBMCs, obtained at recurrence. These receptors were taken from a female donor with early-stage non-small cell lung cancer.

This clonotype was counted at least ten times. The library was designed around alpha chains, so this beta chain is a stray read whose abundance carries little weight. DNA of the CDR3: TGCAGTGTTGAGGGAGGGGAGACCCAGTACTTC. This sequence encodes CSVEGGETQYF. The chain is built from TRBV20-1 and TRBJ2-5; 7 bases match TRBD2. The CDR3 runs to 11 residues. The J segment lost 5 bases and the V segment lost 7 bases, leaving 4 bases of the junction unmatched. CDR1 is DFQATT, CDR2 SNEGSKA, per germline (reference sequence).

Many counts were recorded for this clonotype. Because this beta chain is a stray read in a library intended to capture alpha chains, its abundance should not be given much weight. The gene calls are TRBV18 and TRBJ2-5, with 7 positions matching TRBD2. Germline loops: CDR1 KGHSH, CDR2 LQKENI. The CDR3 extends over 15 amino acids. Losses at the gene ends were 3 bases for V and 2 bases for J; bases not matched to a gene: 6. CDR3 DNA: TGTGCCAGCTCACCGTTTCGGGGGGAACAAGAGACCCAGTACTTC. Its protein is CASSPFRGEQETQYF.

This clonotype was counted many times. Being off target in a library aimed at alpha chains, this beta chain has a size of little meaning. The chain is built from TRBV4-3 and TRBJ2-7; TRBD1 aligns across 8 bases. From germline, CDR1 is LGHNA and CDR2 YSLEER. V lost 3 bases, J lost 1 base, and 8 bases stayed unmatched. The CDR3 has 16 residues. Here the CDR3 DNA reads TGCGCCAGCAGCCAGGGCCCCGGGACAGGATCCTACGAGCAGTACTTC. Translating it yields CASSQGPGTGSYEQYF.

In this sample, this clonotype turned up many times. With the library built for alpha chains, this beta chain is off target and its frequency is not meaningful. The CDR3 sequence: CASSPVGGRTEAFF. For the CDR3, the DNA is TGTGCCAGCAGCCCGGTTGGGGGACGCACTGAAGCTTTCTTT. The chain links TRBV4-2 to TRBJ1-1; maybe TRBD1 (5 bases). The CDR3 sequence is 14 residues long. Germline V gene data show CDR1 as LGHNA and CDR2 as YNFKEQ. The ends were cut back, 4 bases at V and 4 bases at J, with 13 bases in the middle.

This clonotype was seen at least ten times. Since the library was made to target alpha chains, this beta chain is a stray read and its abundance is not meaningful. CDR3 DNA sequence: TGTGCCAGCACTTGGTGGGCGGGTCAGGGCCTCCTCACAGATACGCAGTATTTT. Protein: CASTWWAGQGLLTDTQYF. The chain carries TRBV12-3 or TRBV12-4 and TRBJ2-3; D assignment may be TRBD1 or TRBD2 (5 bases each). V dropped 7 bases and J dropped 2 bases, with 25 bases sitting between them. The CDR3 contains 18 residues.

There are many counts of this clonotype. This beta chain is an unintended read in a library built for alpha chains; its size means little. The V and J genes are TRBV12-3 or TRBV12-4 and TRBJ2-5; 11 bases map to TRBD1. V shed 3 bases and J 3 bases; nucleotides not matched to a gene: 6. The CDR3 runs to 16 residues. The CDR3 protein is CASSFGSGQGEETQYF. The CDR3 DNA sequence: TGTGCCAGCAGTTTCGGATCGGGACAGGGGGAAGAGACCCAGTACTTC.

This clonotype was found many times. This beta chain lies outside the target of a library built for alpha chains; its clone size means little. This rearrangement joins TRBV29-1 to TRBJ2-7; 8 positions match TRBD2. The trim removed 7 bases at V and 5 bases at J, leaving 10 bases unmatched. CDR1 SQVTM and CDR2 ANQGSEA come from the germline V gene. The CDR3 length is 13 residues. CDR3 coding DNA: TGCAGCGCATCCGGGAGGGGTGTCCACGAGCAGTACTTC. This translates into CSASGRGVHEQYF.

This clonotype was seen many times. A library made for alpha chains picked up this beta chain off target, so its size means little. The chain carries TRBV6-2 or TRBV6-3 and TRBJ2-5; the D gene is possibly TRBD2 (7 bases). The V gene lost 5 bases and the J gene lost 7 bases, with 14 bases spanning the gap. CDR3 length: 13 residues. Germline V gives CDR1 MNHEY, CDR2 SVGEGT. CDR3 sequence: CASSQRGAGTQYF. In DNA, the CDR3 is TGTGCCAGCAGTCAACGGGGGGCCGGGACCCAGTACTTC.

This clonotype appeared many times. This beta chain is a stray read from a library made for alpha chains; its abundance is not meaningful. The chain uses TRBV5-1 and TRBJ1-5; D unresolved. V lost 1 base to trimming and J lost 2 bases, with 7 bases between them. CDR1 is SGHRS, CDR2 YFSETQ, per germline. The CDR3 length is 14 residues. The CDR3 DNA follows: TGCGCCAGCAGCTTGACAGTAGGCAATCAGCCCCAGCATTTT. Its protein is CASSLTVGNQPQHF.

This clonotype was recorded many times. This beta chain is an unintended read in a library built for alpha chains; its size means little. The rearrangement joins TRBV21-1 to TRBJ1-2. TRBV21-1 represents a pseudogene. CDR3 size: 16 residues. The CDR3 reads CASSKARQGWEKGYTF. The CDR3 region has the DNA TGTGCCAGCAGCAAAGCTCGGCAGGGCTGGGAGAAAGGCTACACCTTC.

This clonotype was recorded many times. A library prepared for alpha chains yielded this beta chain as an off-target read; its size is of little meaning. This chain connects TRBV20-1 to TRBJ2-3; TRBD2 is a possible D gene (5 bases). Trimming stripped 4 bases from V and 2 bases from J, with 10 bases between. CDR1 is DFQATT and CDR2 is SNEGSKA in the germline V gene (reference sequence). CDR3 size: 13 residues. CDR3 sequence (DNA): TGCAGTGCTATTAGCGAGTACACAGATACGCAGTATTTT. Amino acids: CSAISEYTDTQYF.

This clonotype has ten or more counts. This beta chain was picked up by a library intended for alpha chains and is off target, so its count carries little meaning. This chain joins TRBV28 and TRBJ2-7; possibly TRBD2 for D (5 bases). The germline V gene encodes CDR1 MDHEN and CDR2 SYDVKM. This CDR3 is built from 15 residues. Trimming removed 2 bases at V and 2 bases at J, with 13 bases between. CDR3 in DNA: TGTGCCAGCAGTTTAGAGAGGGCCAGCGCCTACGAGCAGTACTTC. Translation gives CASSLERASAYEQYF.

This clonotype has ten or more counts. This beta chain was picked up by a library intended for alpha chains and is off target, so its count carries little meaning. This CDR3 reads CASSQMTGGFGELFF. Here the CDR3 DNA reads TGCGCCAGCAGCCAGATGACAGGGGGCTTCGGGGAGCTGTTTTTT. V is TRBV4-3 and J is TRBJ2-2; 10 nucleotides line up with TRBD1. Per germline, CDR1 LGHNA and CDR2 YSLEER. CDR3 length equals 15 residues. The trim removed 3 bases at V and 7 bases at J, leaving 5 bases unmatched.

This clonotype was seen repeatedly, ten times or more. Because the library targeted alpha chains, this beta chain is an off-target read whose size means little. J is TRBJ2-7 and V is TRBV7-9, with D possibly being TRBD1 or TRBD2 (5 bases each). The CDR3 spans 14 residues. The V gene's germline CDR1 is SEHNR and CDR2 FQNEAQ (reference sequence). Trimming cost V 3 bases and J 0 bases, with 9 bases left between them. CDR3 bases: TGTGCCAGCAGCTTCCGGGACCTCTCCTACGAGCAGTACTTC. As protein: CASSFRDLSYEQYF. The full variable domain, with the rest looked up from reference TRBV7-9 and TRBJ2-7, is DTGVSQNPRHKITKRGQNVTFRCDPISEHNRLYWYRQTLGQGPEFLTYFQNEAQLEKSRLLSDRFSAERPKGSFSTLEIQRTEQGDSAMYLCASSFRDLSYEQYFGPGTRLTVT.

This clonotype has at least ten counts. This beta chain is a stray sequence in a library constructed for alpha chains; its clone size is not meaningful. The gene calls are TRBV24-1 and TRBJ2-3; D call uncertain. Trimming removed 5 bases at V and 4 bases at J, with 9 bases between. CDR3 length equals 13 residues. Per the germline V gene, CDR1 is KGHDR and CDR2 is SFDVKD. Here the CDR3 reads CATSVPNPDTQYF. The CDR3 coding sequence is TGTGCCACCAGTGTTCCTAACCCAGATACGCAGTATTTT.

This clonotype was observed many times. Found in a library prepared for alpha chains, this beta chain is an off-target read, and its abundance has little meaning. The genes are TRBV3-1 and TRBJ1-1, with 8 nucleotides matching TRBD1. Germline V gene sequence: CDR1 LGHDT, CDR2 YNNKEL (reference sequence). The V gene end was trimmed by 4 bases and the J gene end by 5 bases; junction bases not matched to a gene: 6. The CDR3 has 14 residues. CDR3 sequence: CASSPTGAMTEAFF. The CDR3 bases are TGTGCCAGCAGCCCGACAGGGGCGATGACTGAAGCTTTCTTT. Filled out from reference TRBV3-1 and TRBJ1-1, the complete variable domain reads DTAVSQTPKYLVTQMGNDKSIKCEQNLGHDTMYWYKQDSKKFLKIMFSYNNKELIINETVPNRFSPKSPDKAHLNLHINSLELGDSAVYFCASSPTGAMTEAFFGQGTRLTVV.

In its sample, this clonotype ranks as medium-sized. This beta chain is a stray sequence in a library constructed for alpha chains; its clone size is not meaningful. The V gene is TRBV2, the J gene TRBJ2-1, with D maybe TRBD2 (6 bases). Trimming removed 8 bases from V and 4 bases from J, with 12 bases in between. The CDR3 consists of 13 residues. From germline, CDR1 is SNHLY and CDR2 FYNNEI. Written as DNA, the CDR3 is TGTGCCAGCGGACGGGGGATTTACAATGAGCAGTTCTTC. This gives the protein CASGRGIYNEQFF. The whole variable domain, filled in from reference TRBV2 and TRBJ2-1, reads EPEVTQTPSHQVTQMGQEVILRCVPISNHLYFYWYRQILGQKVEFLVSFYNNEISEKSEIFDDQFSVERPDGSNFTLKIRSTKLEDSAMYFCASGRGIYNEQFFGPGTRLTVL.

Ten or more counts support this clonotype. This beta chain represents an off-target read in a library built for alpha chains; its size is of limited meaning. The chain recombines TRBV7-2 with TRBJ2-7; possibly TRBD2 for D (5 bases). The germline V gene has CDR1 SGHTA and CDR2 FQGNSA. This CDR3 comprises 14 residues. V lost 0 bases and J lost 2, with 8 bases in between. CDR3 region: CASSLAGSPYEQYF. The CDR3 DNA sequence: TGTGCCAGCAGCTTAGCAGGGAGTCCCTACGAGCAGTACTTC.

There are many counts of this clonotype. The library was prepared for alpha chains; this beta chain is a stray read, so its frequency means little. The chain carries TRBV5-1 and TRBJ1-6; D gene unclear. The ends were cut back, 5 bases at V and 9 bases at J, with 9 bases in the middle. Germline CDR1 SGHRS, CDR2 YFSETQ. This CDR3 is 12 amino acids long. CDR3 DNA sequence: TGCGCCAGCAGTCCGGACGGTTCACCCCTCCACTTT. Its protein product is CASSPDGSPLHF.

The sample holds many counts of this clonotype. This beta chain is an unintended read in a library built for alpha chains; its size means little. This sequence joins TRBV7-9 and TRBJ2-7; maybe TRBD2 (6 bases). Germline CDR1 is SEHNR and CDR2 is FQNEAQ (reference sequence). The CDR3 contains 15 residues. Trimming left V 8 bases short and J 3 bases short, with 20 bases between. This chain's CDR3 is CASCRGTGDCYEQYF. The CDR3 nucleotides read TGTGCCAGCTGCCGCGGAACGGGGGATTGCTACGAGCAGTACTTC.

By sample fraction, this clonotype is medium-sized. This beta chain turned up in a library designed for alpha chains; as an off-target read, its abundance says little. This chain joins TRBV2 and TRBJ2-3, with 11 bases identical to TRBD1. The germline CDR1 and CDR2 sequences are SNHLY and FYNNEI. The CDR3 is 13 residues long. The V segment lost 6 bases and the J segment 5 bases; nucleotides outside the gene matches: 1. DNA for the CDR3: TGTGCCAGCAGAGGGACAGGGGGAGATACGCAGTATTTT. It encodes CASRGTGGDTQYF.

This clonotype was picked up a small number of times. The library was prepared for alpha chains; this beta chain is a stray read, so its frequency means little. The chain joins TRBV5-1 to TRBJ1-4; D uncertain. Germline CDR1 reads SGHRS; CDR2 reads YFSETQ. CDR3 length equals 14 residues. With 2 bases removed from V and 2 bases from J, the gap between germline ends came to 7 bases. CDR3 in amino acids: CASSFDITNEKLFF. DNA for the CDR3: TGCGCCAGCAGCTTTGACATCACTAATGAAAAACTGTTTTTT.

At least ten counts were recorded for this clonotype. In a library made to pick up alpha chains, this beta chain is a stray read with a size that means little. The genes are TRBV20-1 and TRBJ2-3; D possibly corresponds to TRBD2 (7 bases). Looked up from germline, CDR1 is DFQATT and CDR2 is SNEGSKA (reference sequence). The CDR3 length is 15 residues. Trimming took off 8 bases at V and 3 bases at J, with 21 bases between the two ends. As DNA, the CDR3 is TGCAGTTATCTCCCGGGGGGCATCTTGACAGATACGCAGTATTTT. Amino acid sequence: CSYLPGGILTDTQYF.

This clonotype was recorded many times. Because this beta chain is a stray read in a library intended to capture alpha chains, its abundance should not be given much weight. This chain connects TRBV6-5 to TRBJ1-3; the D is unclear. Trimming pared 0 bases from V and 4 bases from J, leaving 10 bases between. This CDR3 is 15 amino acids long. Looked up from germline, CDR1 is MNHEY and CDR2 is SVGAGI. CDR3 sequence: CASSYSGLGGNTIYF. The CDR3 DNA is TGTGCCAGCAGTTACTCCGGGCTCGGGGGAAACACCATATATTTT.

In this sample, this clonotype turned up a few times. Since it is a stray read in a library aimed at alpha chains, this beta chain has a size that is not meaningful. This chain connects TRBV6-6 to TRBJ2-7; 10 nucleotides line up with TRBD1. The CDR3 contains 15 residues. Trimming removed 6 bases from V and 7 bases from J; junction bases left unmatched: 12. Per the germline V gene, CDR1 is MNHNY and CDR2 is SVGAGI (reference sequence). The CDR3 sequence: CASSASRDRGREQYF. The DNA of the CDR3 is TGTGCCAGCAGCGCATCCCGGGACAGGGGTCGGGAGCAGTACTTC.

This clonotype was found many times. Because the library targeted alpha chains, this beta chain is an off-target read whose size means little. The CDR3 loop reads CASSLGAGRNQPQHF. The CDR3 bases are TGTGCCAGCAGCCTCGGGGCAGGACGGAATCAGCCCCAGCATTTT. The J gene is TRBJ1-5, the V gene TRBV9; D might be TRBD1 (5 bases). The germline V gene encodes CDR1 SGDLS and CDR2 YYNGEE. The length of the CDR3 is 15 residues. With 4 bases removed from V and 4 bases from J, the gap between germline ends came to 15 bases.

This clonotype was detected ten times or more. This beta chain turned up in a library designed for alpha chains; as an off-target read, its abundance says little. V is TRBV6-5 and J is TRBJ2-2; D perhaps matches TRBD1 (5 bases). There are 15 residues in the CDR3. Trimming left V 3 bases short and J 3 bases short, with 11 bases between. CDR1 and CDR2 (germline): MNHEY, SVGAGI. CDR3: CASSYSRVYTGELFF. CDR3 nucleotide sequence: TGTGCCAGCAGTTATTCCAGGGTTTACACCGGGGAGCTGTTTTTT.

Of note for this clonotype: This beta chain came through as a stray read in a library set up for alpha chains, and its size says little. The DNA for the CDR3 is TGTGCCAGCAGTTACTCTCGGGGATATACTGAAGCTTTCTTT. Encoded protein: CASSYSRGYTEAFF. The chain recombines TRBV6-2 or TRBV6-3 with TRBJ1-1; no firm D call. CDR1 is MNHEY and CDR2 is SVGEGT in the germline V gene. CDR3 length equals 14 residues. V was clipped by 0 bases and J by 5 bases, with 10 bases between them.

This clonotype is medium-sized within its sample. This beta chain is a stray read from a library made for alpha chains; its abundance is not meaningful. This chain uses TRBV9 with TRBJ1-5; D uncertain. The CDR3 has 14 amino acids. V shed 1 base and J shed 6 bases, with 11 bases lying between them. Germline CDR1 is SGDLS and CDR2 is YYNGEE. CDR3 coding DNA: TGTGCCAGCAGCGTATTGGAAGGAGGTCAGCCCCAGCATTTT. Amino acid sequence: CASSVLEGGQPQHF.

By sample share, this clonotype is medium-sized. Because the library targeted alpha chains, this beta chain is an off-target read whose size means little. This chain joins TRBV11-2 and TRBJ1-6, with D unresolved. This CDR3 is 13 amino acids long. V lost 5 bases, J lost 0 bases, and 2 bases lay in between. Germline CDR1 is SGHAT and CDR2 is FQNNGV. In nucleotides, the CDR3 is TGTGCCAGCAGCGTCTCCTATAATTCACCCCTCCACTTT. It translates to CASSVSYNSPLHF.

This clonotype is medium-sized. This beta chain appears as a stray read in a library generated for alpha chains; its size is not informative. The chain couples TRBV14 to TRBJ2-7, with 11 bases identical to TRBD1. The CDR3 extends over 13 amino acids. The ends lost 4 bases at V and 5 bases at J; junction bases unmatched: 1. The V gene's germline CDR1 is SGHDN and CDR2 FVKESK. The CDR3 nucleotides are TGTGCCAGCAGCCCGGGACAGGGGGACGAGCAGTACTTC. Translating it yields CASSPGQGDEQYF. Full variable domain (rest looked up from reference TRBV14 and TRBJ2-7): EAGVTQFPSHSVIEKGQTVTLRCDPISGHDNLYWYRRVMGKEIKFLLHFVKESKQDESGMPNNRFLAERTGGTYSTLKVQPAELEDSGVYFCASSPGQGDEQYFGPGTRLTVT.